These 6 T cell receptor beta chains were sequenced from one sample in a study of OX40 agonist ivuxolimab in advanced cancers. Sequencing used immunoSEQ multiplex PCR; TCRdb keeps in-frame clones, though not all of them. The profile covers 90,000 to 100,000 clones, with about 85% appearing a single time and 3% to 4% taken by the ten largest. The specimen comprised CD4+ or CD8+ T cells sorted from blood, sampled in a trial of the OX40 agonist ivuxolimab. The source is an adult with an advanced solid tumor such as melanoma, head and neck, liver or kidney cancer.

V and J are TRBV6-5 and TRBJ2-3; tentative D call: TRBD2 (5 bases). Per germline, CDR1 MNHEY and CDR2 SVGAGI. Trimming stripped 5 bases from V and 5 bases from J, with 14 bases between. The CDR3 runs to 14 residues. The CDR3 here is CASSETGIGDTQYF. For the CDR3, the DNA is TGTGCCAGCAGTGAGACGGGGATCGGAGATACGCAGTATTTT.

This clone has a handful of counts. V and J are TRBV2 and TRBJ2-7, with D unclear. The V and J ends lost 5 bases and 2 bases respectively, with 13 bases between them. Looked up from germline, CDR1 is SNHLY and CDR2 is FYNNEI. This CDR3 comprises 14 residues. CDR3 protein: CASSHPGRTYEQYF. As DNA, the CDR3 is TGTGCCAGCAGTCACCCGGGCCGGACCTACGAGCAGTACTTC.

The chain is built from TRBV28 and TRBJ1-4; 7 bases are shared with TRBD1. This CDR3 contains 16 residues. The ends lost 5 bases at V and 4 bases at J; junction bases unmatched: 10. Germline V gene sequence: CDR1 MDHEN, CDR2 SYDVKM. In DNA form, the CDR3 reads TGTGCCAGCAGTGAAATAGGGGGCCGTATTAATGAAAAACTGTTTTTT. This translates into CASSEIGGRINEKLFF.

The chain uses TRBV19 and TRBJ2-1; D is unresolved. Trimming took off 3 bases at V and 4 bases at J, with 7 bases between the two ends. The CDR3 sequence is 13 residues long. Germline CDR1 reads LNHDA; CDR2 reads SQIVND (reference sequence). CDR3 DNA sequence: TGTGCCAGTAGTATTGGTACGTACAATGAGCAGTTCTTC. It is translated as CASSIGTYNEQFF.

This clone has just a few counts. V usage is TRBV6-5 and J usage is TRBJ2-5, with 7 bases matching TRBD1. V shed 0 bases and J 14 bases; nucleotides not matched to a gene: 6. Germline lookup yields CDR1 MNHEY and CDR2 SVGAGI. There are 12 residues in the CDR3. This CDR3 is CASSYSSGTEYF. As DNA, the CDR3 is TGTGCCAGCAGTTACTCTTCCGGGACAGAATACTTC.

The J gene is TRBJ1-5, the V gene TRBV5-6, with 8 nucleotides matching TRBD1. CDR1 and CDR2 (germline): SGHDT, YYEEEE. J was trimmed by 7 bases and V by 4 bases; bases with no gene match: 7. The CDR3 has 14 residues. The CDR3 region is CASSLGQGTQPQHF. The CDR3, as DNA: TGTGCCAGCAGCCTTGGACAGGGAACCCAGCCCCAGCATTTT.